One sample yielded the 2 T cell receptor beta chains listed below, sequenced in a study of blood T cell repertoires in COVID-19. Sequencing used immunoSEQ multiplex PCR; TCRdb keeps in-frame clones, though not all of them. Here the sample spans 27,000 or so clones, around 88% being singletons. Sequenced sample: peripheral blood. These receptors originate from a human donor in a cohort sampled during active COVID-19.

The chain combines TRBV6-5 with TRBJ1-1; D gene uncertain. Per germline, CDR1 MNHEY and CDR2 SVGAGI. V was trimmed by 7 bases and J by 0 bases, leaving 12 bases between them. CDR3 size: 14 residues. The CDR3 loop reads CASTIQTMNTEAFF. DNA of the CDR3: TGTGCCAGCACCATACAGACTATGAACACTGAAGCTTTCTTT.

V and J are TRBV30 and TRBJ1-4; D perhaps matches TRBD1 (6 bases). V was trimmed by 1 base and J by 5 bases, leaving 8 bases between them. The CDR3 sequence is 13 residues long. In germline, CDR1 is GTSNPN, CDR2 SVGIG (reference sequence). The chain's CDR3 is CAWSGQGNEKLFF. For the CDR3, the DNA is TGTGCCTGGAGTGGGCAGGGGAATGAAAAACTGTTTTTT. The full variable domain, its missing parts supplied by reference TRBV30 and TRBJ1-4, is SQTIHQWPATLVQPVGSPLSLECTVEGTSNPNLYWYRQAAGRGLQLLFYSVGIGQISSEVPQNLSASRPQDRQFILSSKKLLLSDSGFYLCAWSGQGNEKLFFGSGTQLSVL.